The next 2 T cell receptor beta chains were all read from a single sample in a study of metastatic and nonmetastatic thyroid tumors. Thyroid surgery was preceded by no treatment in any patient. TCRdb re-called the PCR reads with MiXCR. The sample has 7,000 to 9,500 clones, less than 35% seen once. Sequenced sample: tumor tissue. These TCRs come from a female donor with papillary thyroid cancer or a benign thyroid nodule (not recorded which). Some clones in this sample may be carry-over from other donors' samples.

This clone showed up just a few times. This rearrangement joins TRBV28 to TRBJ2-3; the D gene is possibly TRBD1 (6 bases). This CDR3 spans 15 amino acids. V dropped 5 bases and J dropped 3 bases, with 15 bases sitting between them. CDR1 is MDHEN, CDR2 SYDVKM, per germline. This CDR3 is CASSPLGARTDTQYF. The CDR3 DNA sequence: TGTGCCAGCAGTCCCCTGGGGGCTAGGACAGATACGCAGTATTTT.

This chain connects TRBV11-2 to TRBJ2-7; TRBD2 matches 10 bases. The CDR3 runs to 19 residues. Trimming took 5 bases from V and 2 from J; bases not matched to a gene: 18. Germline V CDR1 and CDR2: SGHAT, FQNNGV. This chain's CDR3 is CASSGSSEREGIRPYEQYF. The DNA for the CDR3 is TGTGCCAGCAGCGGCAGTTCGGAGCGGGAGGGTATTAGACCCTACGAGCAGTACTTC.